These 25 T cell receptor beta chains were sequenced from one sample in a study of shared clonotypes between healthy human individuals. TCRdb's copy holds only in-frame clones and misses some; the assay was immunoSEQ multiplex PCR. The sample lists about 2.3 million clones; 80% to 95% were seen once. The source material was naive CD4+ T cells from PBMCs. Subset: CD45RA+ positively selected. Receptors were obtained from a man between 18 and 29 years old in good health. Some clones in this sample may be carry-over from other donors' samples.

V is TRBV27 and J is TRBJ1-6, with 9 bases identical to TRBD1. Unmatched junction bases numbered 15, after V lost 3 bases and J lost 9 bases. Germline V gene data show CDR1 as MNHEY and CDR2 as SMNVEV (reference sequence). The CDR3 is 18 amino acids. The CDR3 nucleotides are TGTGCCAGCAGTTTCTTCACTCCCGGGACAGGGTACGGTTCACCCCTCCACTTT. The encoded protein is CASSFFTPGTGYGSPLHF.

This rearrangement joins TRBV28 to TRBJ1-1; D is possibly TRBD1 (6 bases). CDR1 and CDR2 (germline): MDHEN, SYDVKM. The CDR3 totals 12 residues. The V and J ends lost 6 bases and 6 bases respectively, with 11 bases between them. The CDR3 spells CASRQTGSEAFF. The DNA for the CDR3 is TGTGCCAGCAGGCAAACAGGGTCTGAAGCTTTCTTT.

V gene TRBV6-1 combines with J gene TRBJ1-1; D possibly corresponds to TRBD1 (5 bases). This CDR3 is built from 16 residues. Germline assignment: CDR1 MNHNS and CDR2 SASEGT. V lost 4 bases and J lost 4, with 19 bases in between. The CDR3: CASSGPREVGGTEAFF. Written as DNA, the CDR3 is TGTGCCAGCAGTGGACCCAGGGAAGTCGGCGGCACTGAAGCTTTCTTT.

This clone was detected once. The rearrangement links TRBV9 to TRBJ2-5, with 7 bases fitting TRBD1. From germline, CDR1 is SGDLS and CDR2 YYNGEE. This CDR3 has 14 amino acids. V lost 0 bases, J lost 3 bases, and 2 bases stayed unmatched. CDR3 bases: TGTGCCAGCAGCGTAGAGGGACAGAAAGAGACCCAGTACTTC. This translates into CASSVEGQKETQYF.

Worth noting for this clone: The same CDR3 arises from other DNA sequences in this sample as well. V usage is TRBV7-9 and J usage is TRBJ2-7; D is undetermined. The V gene's germline CDR1 is SEHNR and CDR2 FQNEAQ (reference sequence). The CDR3 consists of 12 residues. V gave up 1 base and J gave up 2 bases, with 3 bases separating them. CDR3 amino acids: CASSLGAYEQYF. In DNA, the CDR3 is TGTGCCAGCAGCTTAGGGGCCTACGAGCAGTACTTC.

The rearrangement uses TRBV7-9 and TRBJ2-3, with D hard to call. Trimming removed 5 bases from V and 2 bases from J, with 8 bases in between. The CDR3 runs to 13 residues. The germline CDR1 and CDR2 sequences are SEHNR and FQNEAQ (reference sequence). CDR3 protein: CASSPYNTDTQYF. The CDR3 DNA sequence: TGTGCCAGCAGCCCATATAACACAGATACGCAGTATTTT.

The chain carries TRBV29-1 and TRBJ2-1; D gene ambiguous. The CDR3 loop spans 12 amino acids. Looked up from germline, CDR1 is SQVTM and CDR2 is ANQGSEA. V was trimmed by 5 bases and J by 5 bases, leaving 10 bases between them. CDR3 in amino acids: CSVLQWNNEQFF. As DNA, the CDR3 is TGCAGCGTTCTTCAATGGAACAATGAGCAGTTCTTC.

J is TRBJ2-1 and V is TRBV7-8; D not certain. This CDR3 is 14 amino acids long. V lost 5 bases and J lost 7, with 15 bases in between. Germline CDR1 is SGHVS and CDR2 is FQNEAQ. This chain's CDR3 is CASSPVSQENEQFF. The DNA for the CDR3 is TGTGCCAGCAGCCCAGTATCCCAGGAGAATGAGCAGTTCTTC. The entire variable domain, with the rest obtained from reference TRBV7-8 and TRBJ2-1, is as follows: GAGVSQSPRYKVAKRGQDVALRCDPISGHVSLFWYQQALGQGPEFLTYFQNEAQLDKSGLPSDRFFAERPEGSVSTLKIQRTQQEDSAVYLCASSPVSQENEQFFGPGTRLTVL.

The V gene is TRBV4-1, the J gene TRBJ2-3, with D perhaps matching TRBD1 or TRBD2 (5 bases each). Trimming removed 0 bases at V and 5 bases at J, with 24 bases between. The CDR3 has 19 residues. Germline V gives CDR1 MGHRA, CDR2 YSYEKL. The CDR3 is CASSQDGGGVARGEDTQYF. In DNA, the CDR3 is TGCGCCAGCAGCCAAGACGGTGGGGGAGTCGCTAGGGGAGAAGATACGCAGTATTTT.

This chain links TRBV7-9 with TRBJ2-5; TRBD2 is a possible D gene (6 bases). CDR3 length: 13 residues. V was pared by 5 bases and J by 3 bases, with 10 bases between. Germline V CDR1 and CDR2: SEHNR, FQNEAQ (reference sequence). The DNA of the CDR3 is TGTGCCAGCAGCGGGGACTTAAAAGAGACCCAGTACTTC. Its protein product is CASSGDLKETQYF.

This CDR3 reads CASSYSFRAGEETQYF. The CDR3 bases are TGTGCCAGCAGTTACTCGTTCCGGGCAGGGGAAGAGACCCAGTACTTC. The chain links TRBV6-6 to TRBJ2-5; possible D gene TRBD1, 6 bases. The CDR3 totals 16 residues. The V gene lost 0 bases and the J gene lost 3 bases, with 14 bases spanning the gap. Germline CDR1 and CDR2: MNHNY and SVGAGI (reference sequence).

The V and J genes are TRBV4-3 and TRBJ2-3; 10 bases are a match to TRBD1. The CDR3 is 22 amino acids. V gave up 0 bases and J gave up 2 bases; unmatched junction bases: 20. Per the germline V gene, CDR1 is LGHNA and CDR2 is YSLEER. The DNA for the CDR3 is TGCGCCAGCAGCCAAGAAACCCCCTATAGGTGGGACAGGGGAGCAAACACAGATACGCAGTATTTT. Translated: CASSQETPYRWDRGANTDTQYF.

Concerning this clone: Different DNA sequences within this sample yield the same CDR3. The V call is TRBV5-1, the J call TRBJ2-2; D is possibly TRBD1 (5 bases). Germline CDR1 reads SGHRS; CDR2 reads YFSETQ. The CDR3 sequence is 13 residues long. V lost 5 bases and J 3 bases, leaving 8 bases between the germline ends. The CDR3: CASRGQDTGELFF. The CDR3 nucleotides read TGCGCCAGCAGGGGGCAGGACACCGGGGAGCTGTTTTTT.

The genes are TRBV4-1 and TRBJ2-1; D unresolved. The V end lost 0 bases, the J end lost 10 bases, and 7 bases lay between the germline ends. The CDR3 has 12 amino acids. CDR1 and CDR2 from the germline V gene are MGHRA and YSYEKL. CDR3 sequence: CASSQEVGEQFF. The DNA of the CDR3 is TGCGCCAGCAGCCAAGAGGTCGGCGAGCAGTTCTTC.

On this clone: One end of the junction is discordant with germline, which a read error may explain. The gene calls are TRBV6-6 and TRBJ2-7; 12 nucleotides line up with TRBD1. CDR1 is MNHNY and CDR2 is SVGAGI in the germline V gene (reference sequence). CDR3 length: 11 amino acids. This CDR3 reads CASSPGTGGVF. CDR3 coding DNA: TGTGCCAGCAGTCCCGGGACAGGGGGCGTCTTC.

This sequence joins TRBV27 and TRBJ1-2; 7 positions match TRBD1. Looked up from germline, CDR1 is MNHEY and CDR2 is SMNVEV (reference sequence). The CDR3 totals 14 residues. Trimming cost V 4 bases and J 5 bases; bases outside gene matches: 7. This chain's CDR3 is CASSSPGQPYGYTF. The CDR3 bases are TGTGCCAGCAGTTCTCCGGGACAGCCTTATGGCTACACCTTC.

CDR3 residues: CASSQGHIQGEGTEAFF. As DNA, the CDR3 is TGTGCCAGCAGTCAAGGCCATATTCAGGGGGAAGGCACTGAAGCTTTCTTT. V gene TRBV7-8 combines with J gene TRBJ1-1; 7 bases are shared with TRBD1. The CDR3 spans 17 residues. V dropped 6 bases and J dropped 4; count of bases not matched to a gene: 17. In germline, CDR1 is SGHVS, CDR2 FQNEAQ.

Of note for this clone: Distinct nucleotide sequences in the sample also encode this CDR3. The V gene is TRBV7-8, the J gene TRBJ2-7; 8 bases fit TRBD2. Germline V CDR1 and CDR2: SGHVS, FQNEAQ. The trim removed 9 bases at V and 6 bases at J, leaving 13 bases unmatched. The CDR3 sequence is 14 residues long. The CDR3 nucleotides are TGTGCCAGTAGCAAGACCCCCCTAGCGGGCGAGCAGTACTTC. This encodes CASSKTPLAGEQYF.

Written as DNA, the CDR3 is TGTGCCAGCAGCGTGGACAGGGGACGCACAGATACGCAGTATTTT. This gives the protein CASSVDRGRTDTQYF. The chain is built from TRBV11-2 and TRBJ2-3, with 9 bases that match TRBD1. CDR1 is SGHAT, CDR2 FQNNGV, per germline. This CDR3 spans 15 amino acids. Trimming took 5 bases from V and 1 from J; bases not matched to a gene: 4.

This clone showed up just a few times. The genes are TRBV30 and TRBJ1-5; 8 nucleotides agree with TRBD1. The CDR3 sequence is 14 residues long. Germline lookup yields CDR1 GTSNPN and CDR2 SVGIG (reference sequence). Written as DNA, the CDR3 is TGTGCGAGCGGACAGGGTGGAGGCAATCAGCCCCAGCATTTT. Its protein product is CASGQGGGNQPQHF.

The V gene is TRBV6-5, the J gene TRBJ2-2; D might be TRBD1 (6 bases). CDR3 length equals 12 residues. The V and J ends lost 5 bases and 7 bases respectively, with 8 bases between them. The V gene's germline CDR1 is MNHEY and CDR2 SVGAGI. The DNA of the CDR3 is TGTGCCAGCAGTCAGGGGAGCGGGGAGCTGTTTTTT. It encodes CASSQGSGELFF.

The chain carries TRBV7-3 and TRBJ2-1; D may be TRBD1 (6 bases). Germline V gene sequence: CDR1 SGHTA, CDR2 FQGTGA. CDR3 length equals 14 residues. With 5 bases removed from V and 6 bases from J, the gap between germline ends came to 14 bases. The CDR3 loop reads CASSGTLSSNEQFF. CDR3 bases: TGTGCCAGCAGCGGGACACTTAGTTCCAATGAGCAGTTCTTC.

V and J are TRBV7-2 and TRBJ1-6; TRBD1 might be the D (5 bases). CDR3 size: 14 residues. V was shortened by 0 bases and J by 10 bases, with 10 bases between the two germline ends. CDR1 is SGHTA and CDR2 is FQGNSA in the germline V gene. The CDR3 here is CASSLATEASPLHF. CDR3 bases: TGTGCCAGCAGCTTAGCGACAGAAGCATCACCCCTCCACTTT. Supplemented by reference TRBV7-2 and TRBJ1-6, the full variable domain reads GAGVSQSPSNKVTEKGKDVELRCDPISGHTALYWYRQSLGQGLEFLIYFQGNSAPDKSGLPSDRFSAERTGGSVSTLTIQRTQQEDSAVYLCASSLATEASPLHFGNGTRLTVT.

This chain joins TRBV6-5 and TRBJ1-1, with D possibly matching TRBD1 (5 bases). The V and J ends lost 0 bases and 3 bases respectively, with 11 bases between them. This CDR3 region has 15 residues. Germline assignment: CDR1 MNHEY and CDR2 SVGAGI. CDR3 coding DNA: TGTGCCAGCAGTTACTCGCAGGGTTTGGACACTGAAGCTTTCTTT. Translating gives CASSYSQGLDTEAFF.

The J gene is TRBJ2-5, the V gene TRBV5-4; D might be TRBD1 (5 bases). Germline V lookup: CDR1 SGHNT, CDR2 YYREEE (reference sequence). V was trimmed by 0 bases and J by 5 bases, leaving 14 bases between them. This CDR3 has 15 residues. Written as DNA, the CDR3 is TGTGCCAGCAGCTTGGGGCCATCCCCAGGGGAGACCCAGTACTTC. This codes for CASSLGPSPGETQYF.